This is a list of T cell receptor beta chains from one sample in a study of cytomegalovirus exposure and HLA in healthy donors. Assay: immunoSEQ multiplex PCR; the TCRdb copy retains only in-frame clones and omits some. The repertoire includes 45,000 to 55,000 clones, about three quarters of them detected once, and around 8% sits in the top ten. Sequences were obtained from PBMCs. The receptors here all came from a man aged 25 to 40 in good health and CMV-seropositive. The CDR3 runs from the conserved cysteine through the conserved F or W. D genes are given only for firm matches. Where a row states a size, it is once, few, many or the class of an expanded clone; other rows omit it.

cdr3_length: 16
j_call: TRBJ2-5
v_call: TRBV6-5
clone_size: .
d_call: TRBD1
cdr3_aa: CASSSRRDRDRETQYF
cdr3_nt: TGTGCCAGCAGTTCAAGACGGGACAGGGATAGAGAGACCCAGTACTTC

cdr3_length: 12
j_call: TRBJ2-3
v_call: TRBV6-6
clone_size: .
d_call: .
cdr3_aa: CASSYRVDTQYF
cdr3_nt: TGTGCCAGCAGCTACCGGGTGGATACGCAGTATTTT

cdr3_length: 15
j_call: TRBJ2-2
v_call: TRBV15
clone_size: .
d_call: .
cdr3_aa: CATSRDGSNTGELFF
cdr3_nt: TGTGCCACCAGCAGAGACGGTTCGAACACCGGGGAGCTGTTTTTT

cdr3_length: 13
j_call: TRBJ1-1
v_call: TRBV6-6
clone_size: medium-sized
d_call: TRBD1
cdr3_aa: CASSLGTGFEAFF
cdr3_nt: TGTGCCAGCAGCCTCGGGACAGGGTTTGAAGCTTTCTTT

cdr3_length: 15
j_call: TRBJ1-4
v_call: TRBV28
clone_size: .
d_call: TRBD1
cdr3_aa: CASIPQGVTNEKLFF
cdr3_nt: TGTGCCAGCATTCCTCAGGGGGTTACTAATGAAAAACTGTTTTTT

cdr3_length: 14
j_call: TRBJ2-2
v_call: TRBV9
clone_size: .
d_call: .
cdr3_aa: CASSGRAYTGELFF
cdr3_nt: TGTGCCAGCAGCGGGAGGGCGTACACCGGGGAGCTGTTTTTT

cdr3_length: 12
j_call: TRBJ2-7
v_call: TRBV5-1
clone_size: .
d_call: TRBD1
cdr3_aa: CASSSTGNEQYF
cdr3_nt: TGCGCCAGCAGCTCGACAGGGAACGAGCAGTACTTC

cdr3_length: 13
j_call: TRBJ1-2
v_call: TRBV5-1
clone_size: .
d_call: .
cdr3_aa: CATADSVLGGYTF
cdr3_nt: TGCGCCACCGCGGACAGTGTCTTGGGAGGCTACACCTTC

cdr3_length: 15
j_call: TRBJ2-2
v_call: TRBV5-1
clone_size: .
d_call: TRBD1
cdr3_aa: CASSEEGQVNGELFF
cdr3_nt: TGCGCCAGCAGCGAGGAGGGACAGGTGAACGGGGAGCTGTTTTTT

cdr3_length: 16
j_call: TRBJ1-1
v_call: TRBV5-1
clone_size: few
d_call: .
cdr3_aa: CASSLVVTGGNTEAFF
cdr3_nt: TGCGCCAGCAGCTTGGTAGTCACCGGAGGGAACACTGAAGCTTTCTTT

cdr3_length: 16
j_call: TRBJ2-2
v_call: TRBV13
clone_size: .
d_call: TRBD2
cdr3_aa: CASSSRTSRNTGELFF
cdr3_nt: TGTGCCAGCAGCTCCCGGACTAGCAGGAACACCGGGGAGCTGTTTTTT

cdr3_length: 15
j_call: TRBJ2-5
v_call: TRBV5-1
clone_size: .
d_call: TRBD2
cdr3_aa: CASSLVGGALETQYF
cdr3_nt: TGCGCCAGCAGCTTGGTCGGGGGGGCTTTGGAGACCCAGTACTTC

cdr3_length: 15
j_call: TRBJ1-4
v_call: TRBV6-1
clone_size: .
d_call: TRBD1
cdr3_aa: CASREGGTGLEKLFF
cdr3_nt: TGTGCCAGCAGAGAAGGGGGGACAGGGCTCGAAAAACTGTTTTTT

cdr3_length: 14
j_call: TRBJ1-6
v_call: TRBV9
clone_size: .
d_call: TRBD1
cdr3_aa: CASSTGGEDSPLHF
cdr3_nt: TGTGCCAGCAGTACAGGGGGAGAGGATTCACCCCTCCACTTT

cdr3_length: 16
j_call: TRBJ2-3
v_call: TRBV19
clone_size: .
d_call: .
cdr3_aa: CASSILGAVSTDTQYF
cdr3_nt: TGTGCCAGTAGTATATTGGGAGCGGTCAGCACAGATACGCAGTATTTT

cdr3_length: 15
j_call: TRBJ1-1
v_call: TRBV2
clone_size: .
d_call: .
cdr3_aa: CASSRRDTSNTEAFF
cdr3_nt: TGTGCCAGCAGCAGAAGGGACACCTCGAACACTGAAGCTTTCTTT

cdr3_length: 13
j_call: TRBJ1-4
v_call: TRBV28
clone_size: .
d_call: .
cdr3_aa: CASSLVQVEKLFF
cdr3_nt: TGTGCCAGCAGTTTAGTACAGGTCGAAAAACTGTTTTTT

cdr3_length: 14
j_call: TRBJ2-6
v_call: TRBV6-1
clone_size: few
d_call: .
cdr3_aa: CASWVGAGANVLTF
cdr3_nt: TGTGCCAGCTGGGTAGGGGCTGGGGCCAACGTCCTGACTTTC

cdr3_length: 15
j_call: TRBJ2-3
v_call: TRBV5-4
clone_size: .
d_call: .
cdr3_aa: CASSFELAATDTQYF
cdr3_nt: TGTGCCAGCAGCTTTGAGCTAGCCGCCACAGATACGCAGTATTTT

cdr3_length: 16
j_call: TRBJ2-7
v_call: TRBV9
clone_size: .
d_call: .
cdr3_aa: CASSVDPSPSEYEQYF
cdr3_nt: TGTGCCAGCAGCGTAGACCCCTCGCCCTCTGAGTACGAGCAGTACTTC

cdr3_length: 18
j_call: TRBJ1-1
v_call: TRBV7-8
clone_size: once
d_call: TRBD1
cdr3_aa: CASSLVRGGTGGDTEAFF
cdr3_nt: TGTGCCAGCAGCTTAGTCCGGGGCGGGACAGGGGGAGACACTGAAGCTTTCTTT

cdr3_length: 15
j_call: TRBJ1-2
v_call: TRBV27
clone_size: .
d_call: .
cdr3_aa: CASSLSEAAGYGYTF
cdr3_nt: TGTGCCAGCAGTTTATCGGAAGCGGCCGGATATGGCTACACCTTC

cdr3_length: 16
j_call: TRBJ2-2
v_call: TRBV7-2
clone_size: .
d_call: TRBD2
cdr3_aa: CASSSGLAGATGELFF
cdr3_nt: TGTGCCAGCAGCTCCGGACTAGCGGGGGCCACCGGGGAGCTGTTTTTT

cdr3_length: 15
j_call: TRBJ1-2
v_call: TRBV6-4
clone_size: .
d_call: .
cdr3_aa: CASSDSGTGIYGYTF
cdr3_nt: TGTGCCAGCAGTGACTCCGGAACAGGGATCTATGGCTACACCTTC

cdr3_length: 12
j_call: TRBJ1-4
v_call: TRBV28
clone_size: .
d_call: .
cdr3_aa: CASSLETGKLFF
cdr3_nt: TGTGCCAGCAGTTTAGAAACAGGAAAACTGTTTTTT

cdr3_length: 13
j_call: TRBJ2-7
v_call: TRBV27
clone_size: few
d_call: .
cdr3_aa: CASSLGREYEQYF
cdr3_nt: TGTGCCAGCAGTTTAGGCAGGGAATACGAGCAGTACTTC

cdr3_length: 14
j_call: TRBJ1-4
v_call: TRBV6-4
clone_size: .
d_call: .
cdr3_aa: CASSEGATNEKLFF
cdr3_nt: TGTGCCAGCAGTGAAGGGGCAACTAATGAAAAACTGTTTTTT

cdr3_length: 13
j_call: TRBJ1-1
v_call: TRBV12-5
clone_size: .
d_call: .
cdr3_aa: CASVSDEVTEAFF
cdr3_nt: TGTGCTAGTGTGAGCGATGAGGTAACTGAAGCTTTCTTT

cdr3_length: 15
j_call: TRBJ1-2
v_call: TRBV5-1
clone_size: .
d_call: .
cdr3_aa: CASSPDRHANYGYTF
cdr3_nt: TGCGCCAGCTCCCCCGACAGGCACGCTAACTATGGCTACACCTTC

cdr3_length: 18
j_call: TRBJ2-5
v_call: TRBV7-7
clone_size: .
d_call: TRBD2
cdr3_aa: CASSQAYGTSGGKETQYF
cdr3_nt: TGTGCCAGCAGCCAAGCTTACGGGACTAGCGGGGGAAAAGAGACCCAGTACTTC

cdr3_length: 18
j_call: TRBJ2-2
v_call: TRBV7-7
clone_size: .
d_call: TRBD1
cdr3_aa: CASSLVWTGEGGTGELFF
cdr3_nt: TGTGCCAGCAGCTTAGTCTGGACAGGGGAAGGTGGTACCGGGGAGCTGTTTTTT

cdr3_length: 17
j_call: TRBJ1-2
v_call: TRBV12-5
clone_size: .
d_call: TRBD1
cdr3_aa: CASGPGQGIHGNYGYTF
cdr3_nt: TGTGCTAGTGGTCCCGGACAGGGAATACATGGAAACTATGGCTACACCTTC

cdr3_length: 14
j_call: TRBJ1-4
v_call: TRBV19
clone_size: .
d_call: TRBD1
cdr3_aa: CASSTQGVNEKLFF
cdr3_nt: TGTGCCAGTAGTACCCAGGGGGTCAATGAAAAACTGTTTTTT

cdr3_length: 14
j_call: TRBJ1-1
v_call: TRBV5-1
clone_size: .
d_call: .
cdr3_aa: CASSLSGGNTEAFF
cdr3_nt: TGCGCCAGCAGCTTGTCCGGGGGGAACACTGAAGCTTTCTTT

cdr3_length: 13
j_call: TRBJ2-3
v_call: TRBV18
clone_size: .
d_call: .
cdr3_aa: CASSPEGTDTQYF
cdr3_nt: TGTGCCAGCTCACCTGAGGGAACAGATACGCAGTATTTT

cdr3_length: 12
j_call: TRBJ2-1
v_call: TRBV6-5
clone_size: .
d_call: .
cdr3_aa: CASSPGWNEQFF
cdr3_nt: TGTGCCAGCAGCCCAGGGTGGAATGAGCAGTTCTTC

cdr3_length: 15
j_call: TRBJ1-1
v_call: TRBV21-1
clone_size: .
d_call: .
cdr3_aa: CASSKKNPRNTEAFF
cdr3_nt: TGTGCCAGCAGCAAAAAAAACCCGAGGAACACTGAAGCTTTCTTT

cdr3_length: 14
j_call: TRBJ2-3
v_call: TRBV2
clone_size: .
d_call: .
cdr3_aa: CASTWTASTDTQYF
cdr3_nt: TGTGCCAGCACTTGGACAGCTAGCACAGATACGCAGTATTTT

cdr3_length: 14
j_call: TRBJ2-2
v_call: TRBV5-1
clone_size: .
d_call: .
cdr3_aa: CASSFQQDTGELFF
cdr3_nt: TGCGCCAGCAGCTTCCAACAGGACACCGGGGAGCTGTTTTTT

cdr3_length: 14
j_call: TRBJ2-1
v_call: TRBV7-3
clone_size: .
d_call: TRBD2
cdr3_aa: CASSSAGGPYEQFF
cdr3_nt: TGTGCCAGCAGCTCAGCGGGGGGGCCATATGAGCAGTTCTTC

cdr3_length: 14
j_call: TRBJ2-3
v_call: TRBV2
clone_size: .
d_call: TRBD2
cdr3_aa: CASKLADDTDTQYF
cdr3_nt: TGTGCCAGCAAGCTAGCGGATGACACAGATACGCAGTATTTT

cdr3_length: 14
j_call: TRBJ1-1
v_call: TRBV4-2
clone_size: .
d_call: .
cdr3_aa: CASSREQGFTEAFF
cdr3_nt: TGTGCCAGCAGCCGAGAACAGGGATTCACTGAAGCTTTCTTT

cdr3_length: 12
j_call: TRBJ1-2
v_call: TRBV30
clone_size: .
d_call: .
cdr3_aa: CAWSAQARSYTF
cdr3_nt: TGTGCCTGGAGTGCTCAAGCTCGTAGCTACACCTTC

cdr3_length: 12
j_call: TRBJ1-1
v_call: TRBV10-3
clone_size: .
d_call: .
cdr3_aa: CASGAGTTEAFF
cdr3_nt: TGTGCCAGCGGGGCAGGGACCACTGAAGCTTTCTTT

cdr3_length: 13
j_call: TRBJ2-5
v_call: TRBV2
clone_size: once
d_call: TRBD1
cdr3_aa: CASRKTGEETQYF
cdr3_nt: TGTGCCAGCAGGAAGACAGGGGAAGAGACCCAGTACTTC